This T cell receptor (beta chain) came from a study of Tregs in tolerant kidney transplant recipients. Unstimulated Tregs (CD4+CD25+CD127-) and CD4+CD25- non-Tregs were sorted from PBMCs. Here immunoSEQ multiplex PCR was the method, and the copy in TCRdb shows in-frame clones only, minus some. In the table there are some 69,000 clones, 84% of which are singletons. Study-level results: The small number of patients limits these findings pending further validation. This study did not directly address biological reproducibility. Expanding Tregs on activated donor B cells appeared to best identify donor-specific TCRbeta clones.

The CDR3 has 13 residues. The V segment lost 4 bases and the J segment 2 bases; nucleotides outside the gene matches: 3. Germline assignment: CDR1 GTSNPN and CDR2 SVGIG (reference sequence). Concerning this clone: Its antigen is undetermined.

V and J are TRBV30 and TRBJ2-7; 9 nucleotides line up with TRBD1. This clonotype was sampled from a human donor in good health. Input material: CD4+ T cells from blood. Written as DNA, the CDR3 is TGTGCCTGGAATTGGGACAGGGCCTACGAGCAGTACTTC. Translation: CAWNWDRAYEQYF.